The next 31 T cell receptor beta chains were all read from a single sample in a study of cytomegalovirus exposure and HLA in healthy donors. It was with 60 Vbeta and 13 Jbeta primers that the PCR ran. Only in-frame clones appear in the TCRdb table, and some are missing; sequencing was by immunoSEQ multiplex PCR. The data hold around 100,000 clones, with around 77% observed a single time. Sequenced input: PBMCs. These receptors were collected from a woman aged 25-40 years in good health and CMV-seropositive.

The chain has TRBV7-9 and TRBJ1-4; a weak D match, TRBD1 (6 bases). The CDR3 consists of 16 residues. V was trimmed by 1 base and J by 4 bases, leaving 13 bases between them. Germline V gene lookup returns CDR1 SEHNR and CDR2 FQNEAQ (reference sequence). This CDR3 is CASSLVFWGLNEKLFF. The CDR3 DNA reads as TGTGCCAGCAGCTTAGTCTTTTGGGGGCTTAATGAAAAACTGTTTTTT.

This chain uses TRBV29-1 with TRBJ2-7, with 7 bases that match TRBD1. Germline CDR1 SQVTM, CDR2 ANQGSEA. J lost 0 bases, V lost 7 bases, and 9 bases had no gene match. CDR3 length equals 14 residues. Here the CDR3 reads CSALVTGSSYEQYF. The CDR3 nucleotides are TGCAGCGCCCTAGTGACAGGGAGCTCCTACGAGCAGTACTTC.

The genes are TRBV5-4 and TRBJ2-4; 16 positions agree with TRBD2. Losses at the gene ends were 4 bases for V and 9 bases for J; bases not matched to a gene: 7. The CDR3 spans 16 residues. Germline-derived CDR1 and CDR2 are SGHNT and YYREEE (reference sequence). The CDR3 DNA reads TGTGCCAGCAGCGACGGGACTAGCGGGAGGGAGGGCATTCAGTACTTC. This sequence encodes CASSDGTSGREGIQYF.

This sequence joins TRBV2 and TRBJ1-3; the D gene is possibly TRBD1 (5 bases). Germline CDR1 and CDR2: SNHLY and FYNNEI. Trimming removed 7 bases from V and 0 bases from J, with 13 bases in between. The CDR3 length is 15 residues. The CDR3 DNA reads TGTGCCAGCACGGAGGGCAGGGACTCTGGAAACACCATATATTTT. Protein product: CASTEGRDSGNTIYF.

The gene calls are TRBV19 and TRBJ2-1, with TRBD1 matching over 8 bases. Germline loops: CDR1 LNHDA, CDR2 SQIVND (reference sequence). With 7 bases clipped from V and 7 bases from J, the junction kept 18 bases outside the gene matches. The CDR3 has 17 residues. CDR3 region: CASIGDPPQGARNEQFF. The CDR3 nucleotides are TGTGCCAGTATAGGTGATCCCCCCCAGGGGGCGCGGAATGAGCAGTTCTTC.

This clone has just a few counts. This chain uses TRBV30 with TRBJ1-1; D unresolved. This CDR3 is 10 amino acids long. Germline values: CDR1 GTSNPN, CDR2 SVGIG (reference sequence). Trimming removed 7 bases from V and 6 bases from J, with 9 bases in between. CDR3 sequence reads: CASQVSEAFF. The CDR3 nucleotides are TGTGCCTCCCAGGTCTCTGAAGCTTTCTTT.

For this clone: In this CDR3 the conserved last residue, phenylalanine or tryptophan, is missing, so a read error is likely. The DNA is left out, because the CDR3 cannot be placed on it with certainty; the CDR3 is given as TCRdb lists it. The chain links TRBV14 to TRBJ1-1; the D call in the table, TRBD1, was not verified against the DNA. Germline V gene lookup returns CDR1 SGHDN and CDR2 FVKESK. The CDR3 is made up of 13 amino acids, end residues included. CDR3 amino acids: CASSPTGTLKLSH.

V gene TRBV9 combines with J gene TRBJ1-1; 9 bases map to TRBD1. Germline CDR1 and CDR2: SGDLS and YYNGEE. This CDR3 has 20 amino acids. V lost 4 bases to trimming and J lost 1 base; unmatched junction nucleotides: 20. CDR3 sequence (DNA): TGTGCCAGCAGCCCACCCAATGAGAACCTATGGACAGGGGAGAACACTGAAGCTTTCTTT. Protein: CASSPPNENLWTGENTEAFF.

The rearrangement uses TRBV5-6 and TRBJ1-5; TRBD1 matches at 8 bases. CDR1 is SGHDT, CDR2 YYEEEE, per germline. The CDR3 totals 17 residues. V lost 1 base to trimming and J lost 5 bases; unmatched junction nucleotides: 11. The CDR3 loop is CASSLYGQGLLHQPQHF. DNA for the CDR3: TGTGCCAGCAGCTTGTATGGACAGGGCCTCCTCCATCAGCCCCAGCATTTT. Using reference TRBV5-6 and TRBJ1-5 for the parts outside the CDR3, the full variable domain is DAGVTQSPTHLIKTRGQQVTLRCSPKSGHDTVSWYQQALGQGPQFIFQYYEEEERQRGNFPDRFSGHQFPNYSSELNVNALLLGDSALYLCASSLYGQGLLHQPQHFGDGTRLSIL.

The chain links TRBV7-6 to TRBJ2-5; unclear D gene. Near its end, the DNA agrees better with TRBJ2-7, so the J call may be wrong. The CDR3 contains 12 residues. From germline, CDR1 is SGHVS and CDR2 FNYEAQ. Written as DNA, the CDR3 is TGTGCCAGCAGCTTGGTGGTCTACGAGCAGTACTTC. Amino acid sequence: CASSLVVYEQYF.

The CDR3 coding sequence is TGTGCCAGCAGCTCCCGGAGGAATTCACCCCTCCACTTT. Protein: CASSSRRNSPLHF. The chain recombines TRBV27 with TRBJ1-6; D ambiguous. V lost 6 bases, J lost 7 bases, and 10 bases lay in between. Germline V CDR1 and CDR2: MNHEY, SMNVEV (reference sequence). There are 13 residues in the CDR3.

The gene calls are TRBV9 and TRBJ1-2, with 7 bases that match TRBD1. V was clipped by 0 bases and J by 5 bases; unmatched bases: 7. The CDR3 runs 15 residues. In germline, CDR1 is SGDLS, CDR2 YYNGEE. The CDR3 region has the DNA TGTGCCAGCAGCGTAGCTTTGCAGGGGGTGTATGGCTACACCTTC. This codes for CASSVALQGVYGYTF. Variable domain in full (rest from reference TRBV9 and TRBJ1-2): DSGVTQTPKHLITATGQRVTLRCSPRSGDLSVYWYQQSLDQGLQFLIQYYNGEERAKGNILERFSAQQFPDLHSELNLSSLELGDSALYFCASSVALQGVYGYTFGSGTRLTVV.

The CDR3 protein is CASNQLAGGLDTQYF. CDR3 in DNA: TGTGCCAGCAACCAACTAGCGGGGGGGCTAGATACGCAGTATTTT. V gene TRBV11-2 combines with J gene TRBJ2-3; 13 bases map to TRBD2. Trimming removed 7 bases from V and 5 bases from J; junction bases left unmatched: 6. From germline, CDR1 is SGHAT and CDR2 FQNNGV. The CDR3 contains 15 residues.

The chain joins TRBV5-4 to TRBJ2-7; the D gene is possibly TRBD2 (5 bases). CDR1 is SGHNT, CDR2 YYREEE, per germline (reference sequence). V was pared by 0 bases and J by 3 bases, with 10 bases between. This CDR3 has 14 amino acids. CDR3 nucleotides: TGTGCCAGCAGCTTGGGAGGGCCCCTCTACGAGCAGTACTTC. Encoded protein: CASSLGGPLYEQYF.

The chain combines TRBV6-4 with TRBJ1-5, with a tentative D call TRBD1 (5 bases). Trimming removed 8 bases from V and 6 bases from J, with 14 bases in between. CDR3 length: 13 amino acids. Germline V gene data show CDR1 as MRHNA and CDR2 as SNTAGT. CDR3 DNA sequence: TGTGCCAGCGAGTGGAGGGGTACTCAGCCCCAGCATTTT. Translating gives CASEWRGTQPQHF.

The V call is TRBV5-8, the J call TRBJ1-2, with D maybe TRBD1 (5 bases). From germline, CDR1 is SGHTS and CDR2 YDEGEE. V was trimmed by 0 bases and J by 4 bases, leaving 13 bases between them. The CDR3 has 15 amino acids. The CDR3 DNA reads TGTGCCAGCAGCTTGGTCCCCGACAGCCTCTATGGCTACACCTTC. This encodes CASSLVPDSLYGYTF.

The V and J genes are TRBV10-3 and TRBJ1-5; no clear D gene. CDR3 length equals 14 residues. The V and J ends lost 2 bases and 3 bases respectively, with 8 bases between them. The germline V gene has CDR1 ENHRY and CDR2 SYGVKD. The chain's CDR3 is CAISEEQLNQPQHF. CDR3 bases: TGTGCCATCAGTGAGGAACAGCTCAATCAGCCCCAGCATTTT.

In regard to this clone: Different DNA sequences within this sample yield the same CDR3. This chain links TRBV5-4 with TRBJ2-1; a weak D match, TRBD2 (5 bases). The CDR3 extends over 15 amino acids. CDR1 is SGHNT, CDR2 YYREEE, per germline (reference sequence). V was clipped by 4 bases and J by 0 bases, with 11 bases between them. The CDR3 region has the DNA TGTGCCAGCAGCCTGGACTCGAGCTCCTACAATGAGCAGTTCTTC. As protein: CASSLDSSSYNEQFF.

The V call is TRBV2, the J call TRBJ2-1, with 12 bases lining up with TRBD1. Germline values: CDR1 SNHLY, CDR2 FYNNEI. Trimming took 5 bases from V and 6 from J; bases not matched to a gene: 5. CDR3 length: 15 residues. This chain's CDR3 is CASSPPGQGANEQFF. CDR3 sequence (DNA): TGTGCCAGCAGTCCGCCGGGACAGGGGGCCAATGAGCAGTTCTTC.

The rearrangement uses TRBV10-3 and TRBJ1-2; D remains ambiguous. Deletions cut 2 bases from V and 3 bases from J, with 4 bases between. Germline V lookup: CDR1 ENHRY, CDR2 SYGVKD. The CDR3 extends over 12 amino acids. The CDR3: CAISERDYGYTF. The CDR3 region has the DNA TGTGCCATCAGTGAGAGAGACTATGGCTACACCTTC.

This chain connects TRBV5-6 to TRBJ2-1; 7 nucleotides agree with TRBD2. With V trimmed by 3 bases and J by 0 bases, 12 bases remained unmatched. Germline V gene data show CDR1 as SGHDT and CDR2 as YYEEEE. The CDR3 covers 18 residues. CDR3 sequence (DNA): TGTGCCAGCAGCTCAAGATTACTAGCGAGAGACTCCTACAATGAGCAGTTCTTC. This gives the protein CASSSRLLARDSYNEQFF.

V gene TRBV4-1 combines with J gene TRBJ2-5; 9 nucleotides align to TRBD2. The germline V gene has CDR1 MGHRA and CDR2 YSYEKL. This CDR3 comprises 17 residues. Unmatched junction bases numbered 11, after V lost 4 bases and J lost 2 bases. CDR3 amino acids: CASSRSTSGAIQETQYF. DNA of the CDR3: TGCGCCAGCAGCCGCTCGACTAGCGGAGCAATTCAAGAGACCCAGTACTTC.

The chain combines TRBV18 with TRBJ1-6, with 8 bases that match TRBD1. Germline-derived CDR1 and CDR2 are KGHSH and LQKENI. The CDR3 has 17 residues. With 3 bases clipped from V and 10 bases from J, the junction kept 14 bases outside the gene matches. The CDR3 sequence: CASSPPGGAGLGSPLHF. The CDR3 bases are TGTGCCAGCTCACCTCCAGGGGGCGCCGGATTGGGCTCACCCCTCCACTTT.

This chain connects TRBV6-5 to TRBJ2-7; 8 nucleotides line up with TRBD1. Looked up from germline, CDR1 is MNHEY and CDR2 is SVGAGI. Trimming took 0 bases from V and 3 from J; bases not matched to a gene: 1. The CDR3 consists of 14 residues. The CDR3 spells CASSYSTGVYEQYF. The CDR3 DNA follows: TGTGCCAGCAGTTACTCGACAGGGGTCTACGAGCAGTACTTC.

This clone showed up just a few times. The V gene is TRBV4-2, the J gene TRBJ2-1, with 11 bases that match TRBD2. CDR1 is LGHNA and CDR2 is YNFKEQ in the germline V gene. Trimming took 0 bases from V and 5 from J; bases not matched to a gene: 0. CDR3 length: 15 residues. The CDR3, as DNA: TGTGCCAGCAGCCAAGATAGCGGGGGGGACAATGAGCAGTTCTTC. Protein product: CASSQDSGGDNEQFF.

Notes on this clone: A read error may produce the germline difference seen at one junction end. The CDR3 DNA follows: TGTTCCAGCAGCCCTCGAATTACAGGGGGCAGGTACGAGCAGTACTTC. Its translation is CSSSPRITGGRYEQYF. The chain employs TRBV7-9 and TRBJ2-7, with 9 bases lining up with TRBD1. Per the germline V gene, CDR1 is SEHNR and CDR2 is FQNEAQ (reference sequence). CDR3 length: 16 amino acids. The entire variable domain, with the rest obtained from reference TRBV7-9 and TRBJ2-7, is as follows: DTGVSQNPRHKITKRGQNVTFRCDPISEHNRLYWYRQTLGQGPEFLTYFQNEAQLEKSRLLSDRFSAERPKGSFSTLEIQRTEQGDSAMYLCSSSPRITGGRYEQYFGPGTRLTVT.

The chain recombines TRBV28 with TRBJ1-5; no firm D call. The germline gives CDR1 MDHEN, CDR2 SYDVKM. This CDR3 region has 15 residues. Trimming shortened V by 7 bases and J by 0 bases, and 13 bases separated the two germline ends. The CDR3 DNA is TGTGCCAGCACCAGCGGCCCGACTAGCAATCAGCCCCAGCATTTT. It specifies CASTSGPTSNQPQHF.

The V gene is TRBV9, the J gene TRBJ2-7, with D tentatively TRBD2 (5 bases). The CDR3 is made up of 13 amino acids. From germline, CDR1 is SGDLS and CDR2 YYNGEE. Deletions cut 4 bases from V and 7 bases from J, with 15 bases between. The CDR3 reads CASSPEGSGEQYF. DNA for the CDR3: TGTGCCAGCAGCCCCGAAGGGTCGGGAGAGCAGTACTTC.

This clone appeared a single time. The CDR3: CAWRIGTSGTDTQYF. The CDR3 coding sequence is TGTGCCTGGAGGATCGGGACTAGCGGCACAGATACGCAGTATTTT. The genes are TRBV30 and TRBJ2-3, with TRBD2 identical over 10 bases. The ends lost 3 bases at V and 1 base at J; junction bases unmatched: 4. The germline V gene has CDR1 GTSNPN and CDR2 SVGIG (reference sequence). This CDR3 region has 15 residues.

The V and J genes are TRBV19 and TRBJ1-5, with TRBD1 matching over 7 bases. The CDR3 is made up of 14 amino acids. V gave up 6 bases and J gave up 3 bases; unmatched junction bases: 5. The germline gives CDR1 LNHDA, CDR2 SQIVND (reference sequence). The DNA for the CDR3 is TGTGCCAGTAGCCAGACAGGGCACAATCAGCCCCAGCATTTT. Protein: CASSQTGHNQPQHF.

This chain joins TRBV4-2 and TRBJ2-2; possible D gene TRBD2, 6 bases. Trimming pared 10 bases from V and 5 bases from J, leaving 14 bases between. This CDR3 is 13 amino acids long. CDR1 and CDR2 from the germline V gene are LGHNA and YNFKEQ. The DNA of the CDR3 is TGTGCCACGGGGCTAGCGAGAACCGGGGAGCTGTTTTTT. Translated, it gives CATGLARTGELFF.